Listed below are T cell receptor beta chains from one sample, sequenced in a study of human T cells and chemical hapten exposure. Using its own MiXCR run on the 5' RACE reads, TCRdb lists one record per CDR3 protein. The repertoire includes around 100,000 distinct CDR3 sequences, 19% of them detected once, and 2.5% to 3.5% sits in the top ten. The receptors shown here come from a human donor in good health. Both conserved end residues are part of each CDR3. D genes are given only for firm matches. Size values are once, few and many counts, or a class for expanded clones, and some rows have none.

j_gene | v_gene | d_gene | len | abundance | CDR3nt | CDR3aa
TRBJ2-3 | TRBV6-1 | TRBD1 | 14 | . | TGTGCCAGCAACACAGGGGCGATCACAGATACGCAGTATTTT | CASNTGAITDTQYF
TRBJ2-3 | TRBV28 | TRBD1 | 15 | few | TGTGCCAGCAGTCGACAGGGGAAGATCACAGATACGCAGTATTTT | CASSRQGKITDTQYF
TRBJ1-6 | TRBV9 | . | 15 | few | TGTGCCAGCAGCGCGGCCGGCTCAGGGGCTTCACCCCTCCACTTT | CASSAAGSGASPLHF
TRBJ1-6 | TRBV27 | . | 15 | few | TGTGCCAGCAGTCCCTTTCCGACAGATAATTCACCCCTCCACTTT | CASSPFPTDNSPLHF
TRBJ1-4 | TRBV3-1 | . | 12 | . | TGTGCCAGCAGCCAAGATCATGAAAAACTGTTTTTT | CASSQDHEKLFF
TRBJ2-1 | TRBV28 | . | 14 | . | TGTGCCAGCAGCTCCGGGACCCATTACAATGAGCAGTTCTTC | CASSSGTHYNEQFF
TRBJ2-1 | TRBV5-4 | . | 14 | few | TGTGCCAGCAGCGCGGACAGGGAGGGCGATGAGCAGTTCTTC | CASSADREGDEQFF
TRBJ1-2 | TRBV10-3 | . | 12 | few | TGTGCCATCAGTGATGTAGGGAAGGGCTACACCTTC | CAISDVGKGYTF
TRBJ1-4 | TRBV6-1 | . | 16 | . | TGTGCCAGCAACATCGATCGGGGGTTATTTAATGAAAAACTGTTTTTT | CASNIDRGLFNEKLFF
TRBJ2-5 | TRBV9 | . | 12 | few | TGTGCCAGCTTGGGGAGAACGGAGACCCAGTACTTC | CASLGRTETQYF
TRBJ1-4 | TRBV4-1 | . | 16 | . | TGCGCCAGCAGCCAAGATCCGGCAGGTTTTAATGAAAAACTGTTTTTT | CASSQDPAGFNEKLFF
TRBJ2-5 | TRBV18 | TRBD1 | 13 | few | TGTGCCAGCTCAGACAGGGGGGGAGAGACCCAGTACTTC | CASSDRGGETQYF
TRBJ1-2 | TRBV4-1 | . | 15 | . | TGCGCCAGCAGCCAAGACGAAGGGCGGCCCTATGGCTACACCTTC | CASSQDEGRPYGYTF
TRBJ1-2 | TRBV5-6 | . | 12 | . | TGTGCCAGCAGCTATGACAGCTATGGCTACACCTTC | CASSYDSYGYTF
TRBJ1-1 | TRBV7-9 | . | 12 | . | TGTGCCAGCAGCGCCGGGACGAGTGAAGCTTTCTTT | CASSAGTSEAFF
TRBJ2-3 | TRBV7-9 | TRBD1 | 16 | few | TGTGCCAGCAGCCCGGGACAGGGGTCTACCACAGATACGCAGTATTTT | CASSPGQGSTTDTQYF
TRBJ1-2 | TRBV3-1 | TRBD1 | 14 | few | TGTGCCAGCTACCGGACAGGGAAAGACTATGGCTACACCTTC | CASYRTGKDYGYTF
TRBJ2-1 | TRBV29-1 | . | 13 | few | TGCAGCGTTGTAGGGTTCCAACTCTGGGAGCAGTTCTTC | CSVVGFQLWEQFF
TRBJ2-1 | TRBV5-1 | TRBD2 | 19 | . | TGCGCCAGCAGCTTGTCGGGGACTAGCGGCCCCAAATCCTACAATGAGCAGTTCTTC | CASSLSGTSGPKSYNEQFF
TRBJ2-7 | TRBV3-1 | . | 15 | few | TGTGCCAGCAGCCAAGAACGAGGCATGACCTACGAGCAGTACTTC | CASSQERGMTYEQYF